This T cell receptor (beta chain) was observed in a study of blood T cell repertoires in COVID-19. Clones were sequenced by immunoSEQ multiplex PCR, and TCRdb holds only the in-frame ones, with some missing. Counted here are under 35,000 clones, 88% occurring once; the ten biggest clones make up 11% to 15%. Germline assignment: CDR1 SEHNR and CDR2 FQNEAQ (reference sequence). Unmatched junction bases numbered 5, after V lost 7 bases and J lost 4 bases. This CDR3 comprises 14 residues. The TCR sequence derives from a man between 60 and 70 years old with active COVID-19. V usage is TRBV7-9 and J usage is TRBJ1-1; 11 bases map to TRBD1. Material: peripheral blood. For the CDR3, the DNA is TGTGCCAGCACCCCGGGACAGGGGGGCACTGAAGCTTTCTTT. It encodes CASTPGQGGTEAFF. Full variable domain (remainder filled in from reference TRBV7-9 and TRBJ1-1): DTGVSQNPRHKITKRGQNVTFRCDPISEHNRLYWYRQTLGQGPEFLTYFQNEAQLEKSRLLSDRFSAERPKGSFSTLEIQRTEQGDSAMYLCASTPGQGGTEAFFGQGTRLTVV.